This T cell receptor (beta chain) was profiled in a study of blood T cell repertoires in COVID-19. Study as a whole: Some COVID-19 samples were acute and others convalescent; all came from the United States, Italy and Spain.

This clone was recorded once. In the source study's methods: Using reference gene primer amplification, nucleated cell counts were estimated. Method: immunoSEQ multiplex PCR; TCRdb's copy keeps in-frame clones and lacks some. The V and J calls and clone size are taken from that table; D and trimming were inferred from the DNA. The profile shows around 390,000 clones, around nine tenths of them singletons. The clonotype comes from a woman aged 45-65 years who had recovered from COVID-19. What was sequenced was PBMCs or T cells enriched from blood (not recorded which).

CDR3 amino acids: CAWNRQGRDGYTF. CDR3 nucleotide sequence: TGTGCCTGGAATAGACAGGGACGCGATGGCTACACCTTC. The chain links TRBV30 to TRBJ1-2; TRBD1 aligns across 7 bases. CDR1 is GTSNPN and CDR2 is SVGIG in the germline V gene (reference sequence). V lost 4 bases, J lost 6 bases, and 8 bases stayed unmatched. The CDR3 has 13 residues.